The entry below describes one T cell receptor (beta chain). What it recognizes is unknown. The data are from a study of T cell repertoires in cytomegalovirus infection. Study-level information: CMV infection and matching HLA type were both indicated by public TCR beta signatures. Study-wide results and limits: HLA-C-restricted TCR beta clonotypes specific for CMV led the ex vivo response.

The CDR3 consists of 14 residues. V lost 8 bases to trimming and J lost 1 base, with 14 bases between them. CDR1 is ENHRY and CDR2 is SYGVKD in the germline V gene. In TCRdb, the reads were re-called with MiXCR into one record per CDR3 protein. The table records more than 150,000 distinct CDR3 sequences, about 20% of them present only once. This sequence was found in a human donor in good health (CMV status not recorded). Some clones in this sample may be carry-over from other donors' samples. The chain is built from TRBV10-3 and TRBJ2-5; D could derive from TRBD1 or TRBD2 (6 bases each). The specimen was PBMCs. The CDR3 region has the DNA TGTGCCATCGGCTCCTCGGGGGCCCAAGAGACCCAGTACTTC. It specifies CAIGSSGAQETQYF.